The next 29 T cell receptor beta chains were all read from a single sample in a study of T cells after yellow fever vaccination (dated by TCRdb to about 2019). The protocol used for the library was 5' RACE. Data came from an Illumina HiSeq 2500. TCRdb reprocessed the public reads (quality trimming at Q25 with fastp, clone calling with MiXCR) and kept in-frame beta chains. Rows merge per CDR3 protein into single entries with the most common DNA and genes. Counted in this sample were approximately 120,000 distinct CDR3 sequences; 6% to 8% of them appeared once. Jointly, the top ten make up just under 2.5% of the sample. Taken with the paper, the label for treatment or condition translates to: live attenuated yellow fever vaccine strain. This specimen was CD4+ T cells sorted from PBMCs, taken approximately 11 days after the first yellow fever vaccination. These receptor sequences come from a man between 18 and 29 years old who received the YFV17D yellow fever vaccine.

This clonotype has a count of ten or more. The CDR3: CASSFGQNYEQYV. The DNA for the CDR3 is TGTGCCAGCAGCTTCGGCCAAAACTACGAGCAGTACGTC. The chain employs TRBV7-9 and TRBJ2-7; no clear D gene. This CDR3 region has 13 residues. Per germline, CDR1 SEHNR and CDR2 FQNEAQ (reference sequence). V was pared by 3 bases and J by 3 bases, with 9 bases between.

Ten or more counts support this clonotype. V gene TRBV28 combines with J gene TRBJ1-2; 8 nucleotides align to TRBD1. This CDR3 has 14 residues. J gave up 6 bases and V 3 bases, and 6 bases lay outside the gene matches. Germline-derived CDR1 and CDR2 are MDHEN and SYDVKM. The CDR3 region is CASSLTDRGHGYTF. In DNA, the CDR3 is TGTGCCAGCAGTTTGACCGACAGGGGTCATGGCTACACCTTC.

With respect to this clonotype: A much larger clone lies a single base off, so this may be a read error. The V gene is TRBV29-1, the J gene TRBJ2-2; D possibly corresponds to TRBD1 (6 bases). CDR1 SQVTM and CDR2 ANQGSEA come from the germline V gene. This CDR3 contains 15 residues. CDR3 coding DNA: TGCAGAGTTGAAATTGGTGGCAGGGGAACCGGGGAGCTGTTTTTT. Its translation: CRVEIGGRGTGELFF.

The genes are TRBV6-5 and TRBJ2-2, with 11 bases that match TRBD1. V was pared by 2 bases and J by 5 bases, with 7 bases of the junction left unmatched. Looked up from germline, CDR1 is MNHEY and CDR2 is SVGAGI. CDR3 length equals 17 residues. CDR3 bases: TGTGCCAGCAGTTACCGGATGGGACAGGGGGGAACCGGGGAGCTGTTTTTT. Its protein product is CASSYRMGQGGTGELFF.

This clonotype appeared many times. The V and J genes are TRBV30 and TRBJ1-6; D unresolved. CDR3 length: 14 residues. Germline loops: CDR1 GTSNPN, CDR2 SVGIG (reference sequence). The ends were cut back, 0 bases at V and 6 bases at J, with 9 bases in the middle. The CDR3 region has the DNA TGTGCCTGGAGTGTAAACAACATTAATTCACCCCTCCACTTT. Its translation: CAWSVNNINSPLHF.

CDR3 amino acids: CASAGCLGCEQYF. The CDR3 DNA sequence: TGTGCCAGTGCTGGCTGTCTTGGGTGCGAGCAGTACTTC. The chain carries TRBV12-3 or TRBV12-4 and TRBJ2-7; D unresolved. This CDR3 contains 13 residues. V lost 9 bases, J lost 6 bases, and 18 bases lay in between.

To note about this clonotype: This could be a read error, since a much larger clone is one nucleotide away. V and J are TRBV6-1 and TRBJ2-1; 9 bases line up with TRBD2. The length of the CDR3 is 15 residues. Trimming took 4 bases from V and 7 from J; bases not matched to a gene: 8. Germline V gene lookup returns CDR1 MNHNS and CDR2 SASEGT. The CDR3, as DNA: TGTGCCAGCAGTGCGGAGGCGGGGGGGCCAAATGAGCAGTTCTTC. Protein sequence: CASSAEAGGPNEQFF.

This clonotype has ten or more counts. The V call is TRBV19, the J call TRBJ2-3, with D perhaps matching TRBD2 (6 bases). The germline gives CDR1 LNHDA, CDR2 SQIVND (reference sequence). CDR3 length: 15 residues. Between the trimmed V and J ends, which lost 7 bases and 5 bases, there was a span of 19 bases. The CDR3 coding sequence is TGTGCCAGTAAGGCTCGGCTAGCGTTGGGAGATACGCAGTATTTT. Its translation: CASKARLALGDTQYF.

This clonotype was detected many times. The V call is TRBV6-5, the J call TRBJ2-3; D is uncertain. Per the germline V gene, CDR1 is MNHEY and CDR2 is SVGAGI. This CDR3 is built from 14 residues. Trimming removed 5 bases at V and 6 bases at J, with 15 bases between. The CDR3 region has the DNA TGTGCCAGCAGTCTTCCTCCGGAAGCCGATACGCAGTATTTT. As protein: CASSLPPEADTQYF.

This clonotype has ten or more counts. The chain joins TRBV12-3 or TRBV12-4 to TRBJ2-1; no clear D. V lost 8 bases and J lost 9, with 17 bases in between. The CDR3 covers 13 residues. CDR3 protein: CASSHGVYVEQFF. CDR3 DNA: TGTGCCAGCTCTCATGGGGTTTATGTTGAGCAGTTCTTC.

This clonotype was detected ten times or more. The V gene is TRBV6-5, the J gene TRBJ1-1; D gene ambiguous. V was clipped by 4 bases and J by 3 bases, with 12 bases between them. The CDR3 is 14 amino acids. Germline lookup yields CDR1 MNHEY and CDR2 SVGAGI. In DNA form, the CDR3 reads TGTGCCAGCAGTTCCCGGGCGGCTCACACTGAAGCTTTCTTT. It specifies CASSSRAAHTEAFF.

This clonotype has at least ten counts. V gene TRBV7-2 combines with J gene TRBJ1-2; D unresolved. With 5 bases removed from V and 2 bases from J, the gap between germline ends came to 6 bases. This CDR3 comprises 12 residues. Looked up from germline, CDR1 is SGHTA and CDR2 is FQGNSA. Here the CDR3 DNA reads TGTGCCAGCAGCCATTCGAACTATGGCTACACCTTC. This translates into CASSHSNYGYTF.

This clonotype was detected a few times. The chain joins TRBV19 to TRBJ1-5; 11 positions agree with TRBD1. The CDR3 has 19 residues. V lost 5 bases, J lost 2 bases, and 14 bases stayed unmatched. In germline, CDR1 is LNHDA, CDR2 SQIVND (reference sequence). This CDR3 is CASSSGPGQGARGNQPQHF. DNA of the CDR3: TGTGCCAGTAGTTCGGGCCCCGGACAGGGGGCGCGGGGCAATCAGCCCCAGCATTTT.

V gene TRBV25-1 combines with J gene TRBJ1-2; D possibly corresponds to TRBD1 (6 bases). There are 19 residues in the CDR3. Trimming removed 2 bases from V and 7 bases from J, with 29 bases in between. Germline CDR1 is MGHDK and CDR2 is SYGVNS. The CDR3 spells CASSERGPTVQGWRVGYTF. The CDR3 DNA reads TGTGCCAGCAGTGAACGGGGGCCGACCGTTCAGGGCTGGAGGGTTGGCTACACCTTC.

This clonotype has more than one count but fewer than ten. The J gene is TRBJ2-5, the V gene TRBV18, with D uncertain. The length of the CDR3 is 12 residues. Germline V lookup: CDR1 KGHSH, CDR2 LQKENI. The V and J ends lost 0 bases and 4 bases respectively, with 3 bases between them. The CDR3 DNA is TGTGCCAGCTCACCACCGTCAGAGACCCAGTACTTC. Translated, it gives CASSPPSETQYF.

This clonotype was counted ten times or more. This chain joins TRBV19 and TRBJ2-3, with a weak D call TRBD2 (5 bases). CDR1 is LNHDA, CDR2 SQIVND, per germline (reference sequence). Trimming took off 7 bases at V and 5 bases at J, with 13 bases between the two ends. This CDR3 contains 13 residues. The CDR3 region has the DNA TGTGCCAGTACCAGACTACCGGGAGATACGCAGTATTTT. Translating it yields CASTRLPGDTQYF. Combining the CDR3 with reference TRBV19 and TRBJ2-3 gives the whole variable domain DGGITQSPKYLFRKEGQNVTLSCEQNLNHDAMYWYRQDPGQGLRLIYYSQIVNDFQKGDIAEGYSVSREKKESFPLTVTSAQKNPTAFYLCASTRLPGDTQYFGPGTRLTVL.

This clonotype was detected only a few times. CDR3 protein: CASSDGEFPSGANVLTF. CDR3 coding DNA: TGTGCCAGCAGTGATGGGGAATTCCCCTCTGGGGCCAACGTCCTGACTTTC. The V gene is TRBV25-1, the J gene TRBJ2-6; D remains unclear. V lost 3 bases to trimming and J lost 0 bases, with 12 bases between them. The CDR3 consists of 17 residues. The V gene's germline CDR1 is MGHDK and CDR2 SYGVNS.

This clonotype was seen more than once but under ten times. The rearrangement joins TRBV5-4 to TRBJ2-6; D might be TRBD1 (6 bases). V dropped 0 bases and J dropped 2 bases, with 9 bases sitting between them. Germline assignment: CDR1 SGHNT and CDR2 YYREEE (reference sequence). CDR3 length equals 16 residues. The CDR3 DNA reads TGTGCCAGCAGCTTGGGGGGGCAGGCTGGGGCCAACGTCCTGACTTTC. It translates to CASSLGGQAGANVLTF.

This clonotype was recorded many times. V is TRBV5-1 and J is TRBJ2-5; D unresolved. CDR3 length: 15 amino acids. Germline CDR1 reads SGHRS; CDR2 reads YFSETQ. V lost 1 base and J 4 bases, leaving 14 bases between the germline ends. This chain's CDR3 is CASSLTQPAIETQYF. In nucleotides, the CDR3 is TGCGCCAGCAGCTTGACCCAACCCGCCATAGAGACCCAGTACTTC.

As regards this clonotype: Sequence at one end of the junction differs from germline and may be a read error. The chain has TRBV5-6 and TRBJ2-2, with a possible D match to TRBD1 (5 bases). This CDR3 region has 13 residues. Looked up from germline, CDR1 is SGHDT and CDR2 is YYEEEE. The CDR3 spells CAISLGHTGELFF. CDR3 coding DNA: TGTGCCATCAGCCTGGGGCACACCGGGGAGCTGTTTTTT. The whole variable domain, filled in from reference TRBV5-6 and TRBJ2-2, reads DAGVTQSPTHLIKTRGQQVTLRCSPKSGHDTVSWYQQALGQGPQFIFQYYEEEERQRGNFPDRFSGHQFPNYSSELNVNALLLGDSALYLCAISLGHTGELFFGEGSRLTVL.

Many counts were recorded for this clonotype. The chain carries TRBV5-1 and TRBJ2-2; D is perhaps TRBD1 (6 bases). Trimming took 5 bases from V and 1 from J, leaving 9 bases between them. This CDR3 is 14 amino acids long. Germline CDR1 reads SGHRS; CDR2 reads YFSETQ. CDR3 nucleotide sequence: TGCGCCAGCAGGCCGACAGGGAACACCGGGGAGCTGTTTTTT. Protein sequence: CASRPTGNTGELFF.

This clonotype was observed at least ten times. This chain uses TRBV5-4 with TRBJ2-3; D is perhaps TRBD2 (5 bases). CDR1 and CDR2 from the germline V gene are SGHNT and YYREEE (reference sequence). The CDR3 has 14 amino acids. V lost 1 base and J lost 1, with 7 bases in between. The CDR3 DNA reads TGTGCCAGCAGCTTGCTCGGGGGCACAGATACGCAGTATTTT. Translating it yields CASSLLGGTDTQYF.

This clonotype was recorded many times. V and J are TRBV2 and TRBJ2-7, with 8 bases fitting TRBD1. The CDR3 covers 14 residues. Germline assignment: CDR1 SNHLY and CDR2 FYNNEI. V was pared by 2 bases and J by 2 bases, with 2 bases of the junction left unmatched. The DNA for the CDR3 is TGTGCCAGCAGTGAACAGGGGGCGACCTACGAGCAGTACGTC. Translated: CASSEQGATYEQYV.

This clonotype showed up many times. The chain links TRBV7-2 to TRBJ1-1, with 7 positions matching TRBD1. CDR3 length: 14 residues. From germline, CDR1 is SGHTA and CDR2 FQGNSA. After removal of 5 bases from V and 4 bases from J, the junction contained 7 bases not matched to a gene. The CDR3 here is CASSRDRFFTEAFF. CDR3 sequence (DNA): TGTGCCAGCAGCCGGGACAGATTTTTCACTGAAGCTTTCTTT. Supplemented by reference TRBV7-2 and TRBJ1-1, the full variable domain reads GAGVSQSPSNKVTEKGKDVELRCDPISGHTALYWYRQSLGQGLEFLIYFQGNSAPDKSGLPSDRFSAERTGGSVSTLTIQRTQQEDSAVYLCASSRDRFFTEAFFGQGTRLTVV.

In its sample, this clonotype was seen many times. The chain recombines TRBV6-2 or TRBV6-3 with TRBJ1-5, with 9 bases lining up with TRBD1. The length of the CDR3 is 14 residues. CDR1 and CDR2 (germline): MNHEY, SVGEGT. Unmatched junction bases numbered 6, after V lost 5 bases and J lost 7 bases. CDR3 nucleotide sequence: TGTGCCAGCAGTCAGACAGGGGGACGGCAGCCCCAGCATTTT. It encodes CASSQTGGRQPQHF.

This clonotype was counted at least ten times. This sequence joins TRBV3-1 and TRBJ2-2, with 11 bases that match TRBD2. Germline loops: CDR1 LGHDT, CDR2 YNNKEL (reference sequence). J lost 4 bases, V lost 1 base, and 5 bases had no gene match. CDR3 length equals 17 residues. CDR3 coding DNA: TGTGCCAGCAGCCAAGGGGGACTAGCGGAGACCACCGGGGAGCTGTTTTTT. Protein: CASSQGGLAETTGELFF.

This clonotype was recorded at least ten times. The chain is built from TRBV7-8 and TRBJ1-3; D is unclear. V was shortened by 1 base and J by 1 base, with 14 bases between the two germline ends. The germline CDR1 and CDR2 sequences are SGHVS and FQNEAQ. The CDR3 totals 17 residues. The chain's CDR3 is CASSLGLGLASGNTIYF. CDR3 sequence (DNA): TGTGCCAGCAGCTTAGGTCTGGGTCTCGCGTCTGGAAACACCATATATTTT.

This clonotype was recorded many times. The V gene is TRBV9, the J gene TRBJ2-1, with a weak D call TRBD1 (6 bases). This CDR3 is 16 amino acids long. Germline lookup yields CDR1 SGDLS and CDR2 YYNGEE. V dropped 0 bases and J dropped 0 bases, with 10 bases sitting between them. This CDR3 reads CASSVGTGSSYNEQFF. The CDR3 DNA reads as TGTGCCAGCAGCGTAGGAACAGGGAGCTCCTACAATGAGCAGTTCTTC.

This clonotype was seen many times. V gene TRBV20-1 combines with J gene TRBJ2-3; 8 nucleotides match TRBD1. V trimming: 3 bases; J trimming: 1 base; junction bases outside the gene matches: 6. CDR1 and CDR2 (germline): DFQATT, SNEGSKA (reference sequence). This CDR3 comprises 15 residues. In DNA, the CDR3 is TGCAGTGCTAGGCCGGGGACAGGAGGCACAGATACGCAGTATTTT. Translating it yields CSARPGTGGTDTQYF.